Reported below is one T cell receptor beta chain. A junction boundary mismatches the germline segment, possibly from a read error. The source material, roughly 18-33 mg of unsorted bulk tissue, was used to co-extract RNA and DNA. The researchers produced TCR beta cDNA from roughly 500 ng total RNA with a constant-region primer. It was through three nested multiplex PCR rounds of slightly modified ARM-PCR that TCR beta libraries arose. TCRdb processed the multiplex PCR reads anew with MiXCR; each CDR3 protein has one entry. The sample yields more than 60,000 distinct CDR3 sequences, 60% to 75% seen once. This sample was taken from a study of tumor-infiltrating lymphocytes in primary liver carcinoma. The TCR comes from a man between 35 and 55 years old with primary liver carcinoma and hepatitis B virus infection. Sequencing was carried out using liver tumor tissue from sampling region 4. The subset is: tumor region T4, right-lateral pole.

CDR3 coding DNA: TGTGCCTGGAGTGTGGGAGGGATTGGAAACACCATACATTTT. The encoded protein is CAWSVGGIGNTIHF. V is TRBV30 and J is TRBJ1-3; D unresolved. CDR1 and CDR2 (germline): GTSNPN, SVGIG (reference sequence). The CDR3 is 14 residues long.